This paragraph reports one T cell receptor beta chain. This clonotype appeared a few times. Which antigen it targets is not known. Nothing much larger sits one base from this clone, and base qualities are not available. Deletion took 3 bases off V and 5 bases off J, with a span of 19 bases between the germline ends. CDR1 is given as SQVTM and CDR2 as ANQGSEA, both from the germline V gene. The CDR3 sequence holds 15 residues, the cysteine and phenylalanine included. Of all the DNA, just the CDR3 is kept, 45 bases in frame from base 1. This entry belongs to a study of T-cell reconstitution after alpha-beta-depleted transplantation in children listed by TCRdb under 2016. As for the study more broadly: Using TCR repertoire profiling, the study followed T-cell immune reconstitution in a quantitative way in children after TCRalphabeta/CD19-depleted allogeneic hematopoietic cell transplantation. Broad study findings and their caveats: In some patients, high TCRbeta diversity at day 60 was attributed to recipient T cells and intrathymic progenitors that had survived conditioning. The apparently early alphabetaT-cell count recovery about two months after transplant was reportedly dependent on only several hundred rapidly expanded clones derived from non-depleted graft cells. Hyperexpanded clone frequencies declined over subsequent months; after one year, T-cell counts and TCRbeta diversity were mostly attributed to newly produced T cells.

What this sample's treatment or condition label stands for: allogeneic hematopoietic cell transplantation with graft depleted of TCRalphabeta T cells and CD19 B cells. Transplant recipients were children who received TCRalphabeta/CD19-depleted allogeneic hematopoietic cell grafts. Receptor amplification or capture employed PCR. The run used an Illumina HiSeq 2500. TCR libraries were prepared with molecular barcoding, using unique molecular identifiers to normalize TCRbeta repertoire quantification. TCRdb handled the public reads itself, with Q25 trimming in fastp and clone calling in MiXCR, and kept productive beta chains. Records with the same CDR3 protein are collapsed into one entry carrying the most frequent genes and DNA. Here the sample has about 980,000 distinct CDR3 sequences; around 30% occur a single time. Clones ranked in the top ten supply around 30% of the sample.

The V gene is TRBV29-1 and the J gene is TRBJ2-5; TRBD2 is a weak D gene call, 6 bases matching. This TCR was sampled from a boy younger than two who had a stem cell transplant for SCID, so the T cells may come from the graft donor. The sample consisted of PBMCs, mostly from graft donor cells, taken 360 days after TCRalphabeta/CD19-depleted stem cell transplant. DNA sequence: TGCAGCGTTGAGAGCAGGGACGGGGGTAGGGAGACCCAGTACTTC. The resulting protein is CSVESRDGGRETQYF.